The 16 T cell receptor beta chains reported below all come from one sample, sequenced in a study of blood T cells in healthy people across ages. A J-beta primer mix and a sample-barcoded 5' primer were used in a second PCR of about 7 to 12 cycles. MiXCR was run by TCRdb on the 5' RACE reads, yielding one entry per CDR3 protein. The profile shows roughly 800,000 distinct CDR3 sequences, roughly 25% of them singletons. These data were likewise used in another study, on T cells of mothers and their children.

The sample taken for sequencing was blood. The receptors derive from a boy younger than 18 in good health.

The chain uses TRBV3-1 and TRBJ1-2; no firm D call. CDR3 length: 12 residues. V lost 3 bases and J 4 bases, leaving 6 bases between the germline ends. Germline lookup yields CDR1 LGHDT and CDR2 YNNKEL (reference sequence). CDR3 sequence reads: CASSHSFYGYTF. The CDR3, as DNA: TGTGCCAGCAGCCATTCGTTCTATGGCTACACCTTC.

This clonotype was observed a few times. The rearrangement links TRBV29-1 to TRBJ2-1; 7 bases match TRBD2. With V trimmed by 0 bases and J by 4 bases, 12 bases remained unmatched. This CDR3 region has 17 residues. Germline CDR1 and CDR2: SQVTM and ANQGSEA. Written as DNA, the CDR3 is TGCAGCGTTGAAGATGTCCCCCTAGCGGTGTCGTACAATGAGCAGTTCTTC. Its translation: CSVEDVPLAVSYNEQFF.

The chain carries TRBV20-1 and TRBJ2-7, with D maybe TRBD2 (6 bases). The assigned J gene may be wrong: the sequence end matches TRBJ2-1 better. Germline CDR1 and CDR2: DFQATT and SNEGSKA (reference sequence). This CDR3 comprises 15 residues. CDR3 sequence (DNA): TGCAGTGCTAGGATGACTAGTACGTCTGGCGATGAGCAGTTCTTC. Translated: CSARMTSTSGDEQFF.

In this sample, this clonotype turned up a few times. The CDR3 DNA reads TGTGCCAGCAGTGTGGGTGAGCAGTACTTC. This gives the protein CASSVGEQYF. The chain combines TRBV2 with TRBJ2-7; no definite D call. With 4 bases removed from V and 7 bases from J, the gap between germline ends came to 5 bases. The CDR3 consists of 10 residues. Germline lookup yields CDR1 SNHLY and CDR2 FYNNEI.

The chain couples TRBV5-1 to TRBJ2-5, with 13 bases aligning to TRBD2. The CDR3 has 17 amino acids. Trimming took 3 bases from V and 4 from J; bases not matched to a gene: 9. Germline V gene lookup returns CDR1 SGHRS and CDR2 YFSETQ. CDR3 sequence (DNA): TGCGCCAGCAGCTATGGACTAGCGGGGGCAATTCGAGAGACCCAGTACTTC. This encodes CASSYGLAGAIRETQYF.

The chain employs TRBV24-1 and TRBJ2-7, with D maybe TRBD2 (6 bases). With 3 bases removed from V and 2 bases from J, the gap between germline ends came to 10 bases. CDR1 and CDR2 from the germline V gene are KGHDR and SFDVKD. The CDR3 contains 14 residues. The CDR3 region has the DNA TGTGCCACCAGTGATGGAGGGGAACCCTACGAGCAGTACTTC. Translated: CATSDGGEPYEQYF.

With respect to this clonotype: The junction does not match germline at one end; this may be a read error. V gene TRBV12-5 combines with J gene TRBJ2-3; possible D gene TRBD2, 7 bases. The CDR3 sequence is 15 residues long. Germline lookup yields CDR1 LGHNT and CDR2 FRNRAP. The CDR3: CASADRREKGHEQYF. The CDR3, as DNA: TGTGCTAGTGCCGACAGGCGGGAGAAAGGCCACGAGCAGTACTTT. The full variable domain, in which reference TRBV12-5 and TRBJ2-3 provide the parts outside the CDR3, is DARVTQTPRHKVTEMGQEVTMRCQPILGHNTVFWYRQTMMQGLELLAYFRNRAPLDDSGMPKDRFSAEMPDATLATLKIQPSEPRDSAVYFCASADRREKGHEQYFGPGTRLTVL.

The CDR3 DNA follows: TGTGCCAGCAGGGCGACGTCCCAAAACATTCAGTACTTC. Its translation: CASRATSQNIQYF. The chain carries TRBV6-5 and TRBJ2-4; no reliable D call. Germline V gene data show CDR1 as MNHEY and CDR2 as SVGAGI. V lost 6 bases and J lost 5, with 11 bases in between. This CDR3 has 13 residues.

This clonotype was detected a few times. An end of the junction differs from the germline gene, which may be a read error. The chain combines TRBV19 with TRBJ1-4; D is undetermined. The CDR3 length is 12 residues. CDR1 is LNHDA and CDR2 is SQIVND in the germline V gene (reference sequence). CDR3: CASSRHNEKLFF. The CDR3 region has the DNA TGTGCTAGTAGTCGGCATAATGAAAAACTGTTTTTT.

The chain links TRBV6-1 to TRBJ2-5; either TRBD1 or TRBD2 may fit D (6 bases each). Trimming removed 5 bases at V and 5 bases at J, with 24 bases between. This CDR3 region has 17 residues. From germline, CDR1 is MNHNS and CDR2 SASEGT. This CDR3 reads CASSRTKRGDSGETQYF. The DNA of the CDR3 is TGTGCCAGCAGTAGAACTAAAAGGGGGGACTCAGGGGAGACCCAGTACTTC.

This chain uses TRBV5-5 with TRBJ1-4; 7 bases line up with TRBD1. The CDR3 totals 15 residues. V was pared by 4 bases and J by 8 bases, with 11 bases of the junction left unmatched. Germline loops: CDR1 SGHKS, CDR2 YYEKEE (reference sequence). CDR3 loop: CASSEKGTVEEKLFF. The CDR3 nucleotides read TGTGCCAGCAGCGAGAAAGGGACAGTAGAAGAAAAACTGTTTTTT. Full variable domain (outside the CDR3, taken from reference TRBV5-5 and TRBJ1-4): DAGVTQSPTHLIKTRGQQVTLRCSPISGHKSVSWYQQVLGQGPQFIFQYYEKEERGRGNFPDRFSARQFPNYSSELNVNALLLGDSALYLCASSEKGTVEEKLFFGSGTQLSVL.

The chain has TRBV29-1 and TRBJ2-5; possible D gene TRBD2, 7 bases. The end of the DNA fits TRBJ2-1 better, so the J call may be wrong. The CDR3 is 14 residues long. CDR1 SQVTM and CDR2 ANQGSEA come from the germline V gene. The CDR3 is CSVVRGASDSEQFF. The CDR3 DNA follows: TGCAGCGTTGTCCGGGGGGCATCGGACTCGGAGCAGTTCTTC.

The J gene is TRBJ2-6, the V gene TRBV29-1; D is possibly TRBD2 (5 bases). CDR1 and CDR2 (germline): SQVTM, ANQGSEA. The CDR3 length is 13 residues. V was pared by 3 bases and J by 2 bases, with 5 bases between. CDR3 coding DNA: TGCAGCGTTGAGGAGGCTGGGGCCAACGTCCTGACTTTC. Encoded protein: CSVEEAGANVLTF.

The chain carries TRBV20-1 and TRBJ1-2, with D unclear. The V and J ends lost 0 bases and 8 bases respectively, with 10 bases between them. From germline, CDR1 is DFQATT and CDR2 SNEGSKA (reference sequence). The CDR3 has 12 residues. The CDR3 nucleotides are TGCAGTGCTAGAGATCGTTTGGGAGGCTACACCTTC. This translates into CSARDRLGGYTF.

This clonotype was seen a few times. The rearrangement links TRBV20-1 to TRBJ2-1; the match to TRBD1 covers 7 bases. CDR1 is DFQATT, CDR2 SNEGSKA, per germline (reference sequence). V lost 1 base and J lost 8; bases outside the gene matches: 14. This CDR3 spans 16 amino acids. The CDR3, as DNA: TGCAGTGCTAGAGCGTATGACAGGGTTCGGATCGATGAGCAGTTCTTC. The encoded protein is CSARAYDRVRIDEQFF.

The CDR3 DNA reads TGTGCCAGCAGCTTAGCGGCGGAAACTACCTACGAGCAGTACTTC. Protein product: CASSLAAETTYEQYF. The V gene is TRBV7-2, the J gene TRBJ2-5; D call uncertain. Matching the DNA end better, TRBJ2-7 makes the J call doubtful. CDR3 length equals 15 residues. CDR1 SGHTA and CDR2 FQGNSA come from the germline V gene.